This T cell receptor (beta chain) was sequenced for a study of OX40 agonist ivuxolimab in advanced cancers. This CDR3 contains 14 residues. With 1 base removed from V and 4 bases from J, the gap between germline ends came to 8 bases. CDR1 and CDR2 (germline): LNHDA, SQIVND (reference sequence). Blood samples were obtained at baseline, cycle 4 day 1, and cycle 7 day 1. Data came from immunoSEQ multiplex PCR; TCRdb stores just in-frame clones and leaves some out. The sample contains about 42,000 clones, just over 85% of which appear only once. The source is an adult with an advanced solid tumor such as melanoma, head and neck, liver or kidney cancer. V usage is TRBV19 and J usage is TRBJ1-5; D not certain. Sequences were derived from CD4+ or CD8+ T cells sorted from blood, sampled in a trial of the OX40 agonist ivuxolimab. The CDR3 reads CASSIVKLNQPQHF. CDR3 DNA sequence: TGTGCCAGTAGTATAGTTAAATTAAATCAGCCCCAGCATTTT.